Shown below are 15 T cell receptor beta chains from a single sample sequenced in a study of shared clonotypes between healthy human individuals. The assay was immunoSEQ multiplex PCR, and TCRdb's table has in-frame clones only and misses some. Of approximately 1.5 million clones in the sample, approximately 98% were seen once. The sequenced material came from naive CD4+ T cells sorted from blood. Subset meaning: CD45RA+ positively selected. The receptor set was obtained from a man aged 30 to 39 in good health.

The genes are TRBV28 and TRBJ1-5, with 7 bases aligning to TRBD1. The ends lost 3 bases at V and 2 bases at J; junction bases unmatched: 7. The CDR3 length is 16 residues. Germline lookup yields CDR1 MDHEN and CDR2 SYDVKM. The CDR3 nucleotides are TGTGCCAGCAGTTTCCACGGTGGACAGGGCAATCAGCCCCAGCATTTT. Protein product: CASSFHGGQGNQPQHF.

The rearrangement uses TRBV5-1 and TRBJ2-1, with 7 positions matching TRBD1. Germline loops: CDR1 SGHRS, CDR2 YFSETQ. CDR3 length equals 20 residues. The ends lost 4 bases at V and 6 bases at J; junction bases unmatched: 25. The CDR3 loop reads CASSHGTSVRQGMLVNEQFF. The DNA of the CDR3 is TGCGCCAGCAGCCACGGGACGAGTGTACGACAGGGAATGTTGGTCAATGAGCAGTTCTTC.

The J gene is TRBJ2-7, the V gene TRBV13; the D is unclear. Trimming stripped 5 bases from V and 5 bases from J, with 13 bases between. This CDR3 has 13 amino acids. Germline V gene data show CDR1 as PRHDT and CDR2 as FYEKMQ (reference sequence). CDR3 bases: TGTGCCAGCAGCCACCGTCTGGGCAACGAGCAGTACTTC. This translates into CASSHRLGNEQYF. Combining the CDR3 with reference TRBV13 and TRBJ2-7 gives the whole variable domain AAGVIQSPRHLIKEKRETATLKCYPIPRHDTVYWYQQGPGQDPQFLISFYEKMQSDKGSIPDRFSAQQFSDYHSELNMSSLELGDSALYFCASSHRLGNEQYFGPGTRLTVT.

The chain uses TRBV2 and TRBJ1-1, with 9 bases fitting TRBD1. Germline loops: CDR1 SNHLY, CDR2 FYNNEI. The length of the CDR3 is 14 residues. V lost 8 bases, J lost 5 bases, and 9 bases stayed unmatched. The DNA for the CDR3 is TGTGCCAGCGTAAAACAGGGGGCAGGAACTGAAGCTTTCTTT. Its translation is CASVKQGAGTEAFF.

The chain recombines TRBV7-9 with TRBJ2-3; possibly TRBD1 for D (5 bases). V shed 1 base and J shed 3 bases, with 14 bases lying between them. This CDR3 is 16 amino acids long. The germline V gene encodes CDR1 SEHNR and CDR2 FQNEAQ (reference sequence). This chain's CDR3 is CASSLGLQVVTDTQYF. DNA of the CDR3: TGTGCCAGCAGCTTAGGATTACAGGTAGTTACAGATACGCAGTATTTT.

V and J are TRBV10-2 and TRBJ2-3, with D possibly TRBD1 on 6 matching bases. CDR1 is WSHSY, CDR2 SAAADI, per germline. The CDR3 contains 15 residues. The V gene lost 2 bases and the J gene lost 3 bases, with 12 bases spanning the gap. CDR3 region: CASSEMARGTDTQYF. CDR3 sequence (DNA): TGCGCCAGCAGTGAGATGGCTAGGGGGACAGATACGCAGTATTTT.

This chain joins TRBV5-1 and TRBJ2-5; TRBD2 is a possible D gene (6 bases). V lost 2 bases and J lost 2, with 10 bases in between. The CDR3 consists of 14 residues. Germline V gene lookup returns CDR1 SGHRS and CDR2 YFSETQ. The CDR3 loop reads CASSLLGRQETQYF. The CDR3 DNA reads as TGCGCCAGCAGCTTATTGGGGAGGCAAGAGACCCAGTACTTC.

The chain recombines TRBV2 with TRBJ2-1; tentatively, D is TRBD2 (6 bases). V lost 2 bases, J lost 15 bases, and 11 bases lay in between. The CDR3 is 11 residues long. Germline CDR1 and CDR2: SNHLY and FYNNEI. The CDR3 DNA follows: TGTGCCAGCAGTGAAAGCCTAGCGCGGTTCTTC. Amino acid sequence: CASSESLARFF.

This clone showed up just once. Other DNA variants within this sample encode the same CDR3. The rearrangement uses TRBV5-1 and TRBJ2-7; no definite D call. Per the germline V gene, CDR1 is SGHRS and CDR2 is YFSETQ. The V end was cut by 0 bases, the J end by 2 bases, with 6 bases between. The CDR3 runs to 13 residues. Here the CDR3 reads CASSLDVTYEQYF. The CDR3 DNA reads as TGCGCCAGCAGCTTGGACGTCACCTACGAGCAGTACTTC.

This chain connects TRBV19 to TRBJ2-7; the D gene is possibly TRBD2 (6 bases). CDR1 and CDR2 (germline): LNHDA, SQIVND (reference sequence). V was cut by 6 bases and J by 4 bases, with 16 bases left in between. The CDR3 length is 14 residues. The CDR3 DNA reads TGTGCCAGTAGCCGGCGGGACGGAAAATACGAGCAGTACTTC. It yields the protein CASSRRDGKYEQYF.

This clone was seen a single time. In the same sample, other DNA sequences code for this CDR3. The CDR3 loop is CASSLGGEQFF. CDR3 in DNA: TGTGCCAGCAGCTTAGGTGGTGAGCAGTTCTTC. The chain combines TRBV7-3 with TRBJ2-1; D is undetermined. The CDR3 runs 11 residues. V was pared by 2 bases and J by 9 bases, with 5 bases between. Germline V lookup: CDR1 SGHTA, CDR2 FQGTGA.

As regards this clone: At the DNA level, this CDR3 is encoded by other sequences in the same sample as well. V gene TRBV4-3 combines with J gene TRBJ2-1; 9 bases agree with TRBD2. CDR3 size: 16 residues. V lost 0 bases, J lost 3 bases, and 3 bases stayed unmatched. Germline CDR1 is LGHNA and CDR2 is YSLEER. DNA of the CDR3: TGCGCCAGCAGCCAAGATTTACTAGCGGGCTACAATGAGCAGTTCTTC. Amino acids: CASSQDLLAGYNEQFF.

This CDR3 is CASSLRLAGGGYEQYF. CDR3 DNA sequence: TGTGCCAGCAGCTTAAGGCTAGCGGGAGGAGGCTACGAGCAGTACTTC. The chain recombines TRBV7-8 with TRBJ2-7; 11 nucleotides line up with TRBD2. The CDR3 consists of 16 residues. The J segment lost 3 bases and the V segment lost 2 bases, leaving 6 bases of the junction unmatched. Germline CDR1 and CDR2: SGHVS and FQNEAQ.

The CDR3 coding sequence is TGCGCCAGCAGCTTGGGTAGCGGGGGTACCACAGATACGCAGTATTTT. Translation: CASSLGSGGTTDTQYF. The V and J genes are TRBV5-1 and TRBJ2-3; TRBD2 matches at 9 bases. Germline V lookup: CDR1 SGHRS, CDR2 YFSETQ. CDR3 length: 16 amino acids. With V trimmed by 0 bases and J by 2 bases, 4 bases remained unmatched.

In DNA, the CDR3 is TGTGCCAGCAGCTTACCGGGACTATGGTACGAGCAGTACTTC. Protein product: CASSLPGLWYEQYF. The chain has TRBV5-4 and TRBJ2-7; 7 bases are shared with TRBD2. Trimming took 2 bases from V and 4 from J; bases not matched to a gene: 6. CDR1 is SGHNT and CDR2 is YYREEE in the germline V gene (reference sequence). The CDR3 runs 14 residues.